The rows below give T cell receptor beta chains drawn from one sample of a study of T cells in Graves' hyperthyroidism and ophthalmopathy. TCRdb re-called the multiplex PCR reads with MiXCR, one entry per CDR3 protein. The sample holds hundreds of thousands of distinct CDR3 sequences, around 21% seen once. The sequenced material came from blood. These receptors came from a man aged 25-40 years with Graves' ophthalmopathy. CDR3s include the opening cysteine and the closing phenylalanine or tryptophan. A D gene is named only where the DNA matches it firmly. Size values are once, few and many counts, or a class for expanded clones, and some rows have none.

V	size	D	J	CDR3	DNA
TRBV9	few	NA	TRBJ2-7	CASSGDGGYEQYF	TGTGCCAGCAGCGGGGACGGGGGCTACGAGCAGTACTTC
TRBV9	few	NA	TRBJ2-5	CASSVALGSQETQYF	TGTGCCAGCAGCGTAGCCCTAGGGAGCCAAGAGACCCAGTACTTC
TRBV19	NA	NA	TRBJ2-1	CASNFQGSGGEQFF	TGTGCCAGTAATTTCCAGGGGAGTGGGGGTGAGCAGTTCTTC
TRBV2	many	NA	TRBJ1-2	CASTADLTGSRGYTF	TGTGCCAGCACTGCCGATTTAACAGGGAGTAGAGGCTACACCTTC
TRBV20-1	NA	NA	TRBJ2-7	CSVPQSEQYF	TGCAGTGTTCCTCAAAGCGAGCAGTACTTC
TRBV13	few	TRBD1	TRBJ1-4	CASSPGQEGEKLFF	TGTGCCAGCAGCCCGGGACAGGAGGGGGAAAAACTGTTTTTT
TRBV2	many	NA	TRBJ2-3	CASRERTDTQYF	TGTGCCAGCAGGGAACGCACAGATACGCAGTATTTT
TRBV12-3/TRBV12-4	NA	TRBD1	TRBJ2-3	CASRPRGLWSTDTQYF	TGTGCCAGCAGACCAAGGGGGCTATGGTCCACAGATACGCAGTATTTT
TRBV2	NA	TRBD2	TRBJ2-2	CASRRTRGTNTGELFF	TGTGCCAGCAGACGGACTAGAGGAACTAACACCGGGGAGCTGTTTTTT
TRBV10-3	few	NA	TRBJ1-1	CAIRGAWGTEAFF	TGTGCCATCAGAGGGGCGTGGGGTACTGAAGCTTTCTTT
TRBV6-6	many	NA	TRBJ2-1	CASSYSPPISPYNEQFF	TGTGCCAGCAGTTACTCCCCGCCGATTTCACCCTACAATGAGCAGTTCTTC
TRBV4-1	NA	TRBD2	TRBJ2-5	CASSPTSTTQETQYF	TGCGCCAGCAGCCCGACTAGCACCACCCAAGAGACCCAGTACTTC
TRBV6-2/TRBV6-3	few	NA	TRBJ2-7	CASRRDHSYEQYF	TGTGCCAGCAGACGGGACCATTCCTACGAGCAGTACTTC
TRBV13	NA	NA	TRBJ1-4	CASSPPPAEGEKLFF	TGTGCCAGCAGCCCCCCCCCGGCGGAGGGGGAAAAACTGTTTTTT
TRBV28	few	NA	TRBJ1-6	CASTRPAGYNSPLHF	TGTGCCAGCACCCGACCAGCGGGCTATAATTCACCCCTCCACTTT
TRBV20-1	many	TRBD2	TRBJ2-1	CSARRTSGRIDEQFF	TGCAGTGCTAGGAGGACTAGCGGGAGGATTGATGAGCAGTTCTTC